These T cell receptor beta chains were read from a single sample in a study of T cells in Graves' hyperthyroidism and ophthalmopathy. TCRdb passed the multiplex PCR reads through MiXCR, listing each CDR3 protein once. This sample has about 590,000 distinct CDR3 sequences, with 15% to 19% found just once. The specimen sequenced was blood. Source of these receptors: a woman aged 25-40 years with Graves' hyperthyroidism. The CDR3 runs from the conserved cysteine through the conserved F or W. D genes are given only for firm matches. The size field is filled for only some rows; it gives once, few, many or a size class.

CATGQGARTEAFF | TGTGCCACCGGACAGGGGGCACGAACTGAAGCTTTCTTT | TRBJ1-1 | once | TRBD1 | 13 | TRBV18
CASSQEFRSSYNEQFF | TGCGCCAGCAGCCAAGAGTTTAGAAGCTCCTACAATGAGCAGTTCTTC | TRBJ2-1 | NA | NA | 16 | TRBV4-1
CASRLGLTDTQYF | TGTGCCAGTAGGCTAGGACTCACAGATACGCAGTATTTT | TRBJ2-3 | NA | NA | 13 | TRBV19
CAWSHPGLAGEGGELFF | TGTGCCTGGAGCCACCCGGGACTAGCGGGAGAGGGCGGGGAGCTGTTTTTT | TRBJ2-2 | NA | TRBD2 | 17 | TRBV30
CSATWTSGIEQFF | TGCAGTGCTACATGGACTAGCGGGATTGAGCAGTTCTTC | TRBJ2-1 | many | TRBD2 | 13 | TRBV20-1
CASSPKDGIYGYTF | TGTGCCAGCAGCCCAAAGGACGGAATCTATGGCTACACCTTC | TRBJ1-2 | many | NA | 14 | TRBV7-9
CSARSLADFNTGELFF | TGCAGTGCTAGATCCCTAGCGGACTTCAACACCGGGGAGCTGTTTTTT | TRBJ2-2 | many | TRBD2 | 16 | TRBV20-1
CSVEGTSGHTQYF | TGCAGCGTTGAGGGAACTAGCGGGCATACGCAGTATTTT | TRBJ2-3 | many | TRBD2 | 13 | TRBV29-1
CAIAGTTEAFF | TGTGCCATTGCCGGGACCACTGAAGCTTTCTTT | TRBJ1-1 | many | NA | 11 | TRBV28
CASSQGRYGKLFF | TGTGCCAGCAGTCAAGGACGGTACGGAAAACTGTTTTTT | TRBJ1-4 | many | NA | 13 | TRBV3-1
CASRTTTGLSGTGELFF | TGTGCCAGCAGAACTACAACAGGGCTTTCGGGGACCGGGGAGCTGTTTTTT | TRBJ2-2 | few | NA | 17 | TRBV7-9
CASKLDWATEAFF | TGTGCCAGCAAACTGGACTGGGCCACTGAAGCTTTCTTT | TRBJ1-1 | many | NA | 13 | TRBV6-2/TRBV6-3
CASSLGQVGGYTF | TGTGCCAGCAGCCTGGGACAGGTGGGTGGCTACACCTTC | TRBJ1-2 | NA | TRBD1 | 13 | TRBV12-3/TRBV12-4
CASSQGPVGGTDTQYF | TGCGCCAGCAGCCAAGGCCCGGTCGGGGGCACAGATACGCAGTATTTT | TRBJ2-3 | many | NA | 16 | TRBV4-3
CASSPGSAPKEPLHF | TGTGCCAGCAGCCCGGGCTCGGCTCCCAAGGAACCCCTCCACTTT | TRBJ1-6 | many | NA | 15 | TRBV3-1
CSGQEIDTQYF | TGCAGTGGACAGGAGATAGATACGCAGTATTTT | TRBJ2-3 | NA | TRBD1 | 11 | TRBV29-1
CATPGRAIGGYTF | TGTGCCACCCCGGGCAGGGCGATCGGTGGCTACACCTTC | TRBJ1-2 | NA | NA | 13 | TRBV10-3
CASSKGGGNTEAFF | TGTGCCAGCAGCAAGGGGGGGGGGAACACTGAAGCTTTCTTT | TRBJ1-1 | NA | NA | 14 | TRBV9
CASSRTSGTSSYEQYF | TGCGCCAGCAGCAGAACTAGCGGGACGAGCTCCTACGAGCAGTACTTC | TRBJ2-7 | many | TRBD2 | 16 | TRBV5-1
CACPDGRYGYTF | TGTGCCTGTCCCGATGGCCGTTATGGCTACACCTTC | TRBJ1-2 | few | NA | 12 | TRBV6-1
CASSLTLYGSREAFF | TGCGCCAGCAGCTTGACGCTCTACGGGAGTAGAGAAGCTTTCTTT | TRBJ1-1 | many | NA | 15 | TRBV5-1
CASRSGGQGLFEKLFF | TGTGCCAGCAGATCGGGCGGACAGGGACTTTTTGAAAAACTGTTTTTT | TRBJ1-4 | many | TRBD1 | 16 | TRBV28
CASRGGGGSGTDTQYF | TGTGCCAGCAGGGGGGGGGGAGGGTCGGGTACAGATACGCAGTATTTT | TRBJ2-3 | many | TRBD2 | 16 | TRBV27
CASSYSNDRTGNTIYF | TGTGCCAGCAGTTACTCGAATGACAGGACTGGAAACACCATATATTTT | TRBJ1-3 | few | NA | 16 | TRBV6-5
CASTQSPGNTEAFF | TGTGCCAGCACCCAGTCCCCGGGGAACACTGAAGCTTTCTTT | TRBJ1-1 | many | NA | 14 | TRBV7-9
CASNTRPLGEQYF | TGTGCCAGCAATACTAGGCCCCTCGGAGAGCAGTACTTC | TRBJ2-7 | many | NA | 13 | TRBV28
CASSGTSGRASGELFF | TGCGCCAGCAGTGGGACTAGCGGGAGGGCCTCCGGGGAGCTGTTTTTT | TRBJ2-2 | many | TRBD2 | 16 | TRBV10-2
CASTTQGYSYEQYF | TGTGCCAGCACCACTCAGGGATATAGCTACGAGCAGTACTTC | TRBJ2-7 | many | NA | 14 | TRBV28